A selection of T cell receptor beta chains follows, all from one sample in a study of shared clonotypes between healthy human individuals. The method was immunoSEQ multiplex PCR; TCRdb's version includes in-frame clones alone and lacks a portion of them. This table holds about 2.1 million clones, 85% to 95% found once. The material sequenced was naive CD8+ T cells from PBMCs. These receptors all stem from a man aged 18 to 29 in good health. Some clones in this sample may be carry-over from other donors' samples. CDR3s leave out the opening cysteine and the closing phenylalanine or tryptophan. Fields, in order: D gene, V gene, CDR3 protein. A D gene is named only where the DNA matches it firmly.

TRBD2 TRBV9 ASSAGGRTDTQY
TRBD2 TRBV27 ASSLGAGTSGKQY
NA TRBV27 ASNWAGGNTEAF
NA TRBV27 ASSPGTEQY
TRBD1 TRBV5-1 ASSGGTDFMNTEAF
NA TRBV28 ASSSDSAGDGYT
TRBD1 TRBV28 ASRATGVSPPGNTIY
NA TRBV25-1 ASSGYETQY
TRBD2 TRBV27 ATWEGYLPNEQF
NA TRBV9 ASSVEGAYEQY
TRBD1 TRBV5-4 ASSLRPGGEAF
TRBD2 TRBV28 ASSYTTSGSGSSYEQY
NA TRBV6-1 ASSASRGISGNTIY
TRBD1 TRBV2 ASSGTGLNTEAF
TRBD2 TRBV7-9 ATIPSGSSTDTQY
NA TRBV7-3 ASSLLTPDTEAF
TRBD1 TRBV28 ASRYRGYTGELF
TRBD2 TRBV6-5 ASRLADGGEQF
NA TRBV6-5 ASSYSIGNTGELF
TRBD1 TRBV7-9 ASSSTGHEQF
NA TRBV11-2 ASSLVNEQY